The T cell receptor beta chain under discussion was sequenced for a study of technical replicates of blood from four donors. Sequencing was performed with immunoSEQ multiplex PCR; in TCRdb, only in-frame clones are kept and a portion is missing. The repertoire consists of about 82,000 clones, with over 90% occurring once and the leading ten covering about 0.4%. Trimming took off 5 bases at V and 1 base at J, with 12 bases between the two ends. The CDR3 is 14 residues long. Germline assignment: CDR1 MGHDK and CDR2 SYGVNS. This sequence originates from a human donor in good health. The chain is built from TRBV25-1 and TRBJ2-7; D gene uncertain. Sequencing was performed on T cells isolated from PBMCs. CDR3 coding DNA: TGTGCCAGCAGTCCTCGAGCTTCTTCCTACGAGCAGTACTTC. Residues: CASSPRASSYEQYF.